The clone carrying this TCR beta chain was recorded only once. In the original analysis: Using reference gene primer amplification, nucleated cell counts were estimated. Generated by immunoSEQ multiplex PCR, the TCRdb table keeps only in-frame clones and is missing some. The V and J calls and clone size were taken over from that table, and D and trimming were inferred from the DNA. The data show about 81,000 clones, nearly 95% seen once. This sample is part of a study of blood T cell repertoires in COVID-19. Study context: Some COVID-19 samples were acute and others convalescent; all came from the United States, Italy and Spain. PBMCs, B-cell-depleted T cells, or T cells were the source of the cDNA or gDNA that made up the material.

The CDR3 spans 15 residues. Looked up from germline, CDR1 is MNHEY and CDR2 is SVGAGI. V dropped 3 bases and J dropped 2 bases, with 8 bases sitting between them. The source is a human donor with active COVID-19. The donor label of this sample is uncertain. Sequencing was carried out using peripheral blood. The V gene is TRBV6-5, the J gene TRBJ2-6; the D is unclear. In DNA form, the CDR3 reads TGTGCCAGCAGTTATGTGAGTGCTGGGGCCAACGTCCTGACTTTC. As protein: CASSYVSAGANVLTF.